The rows below give T cell receptor beta chains drawn from one sample of a study of cytomegalovirus exposure and HLA in healthy donors. Sequenced by immunoSEQ multiplex PCR; TCRdb stores in-frame clones only, minus some. This table holds approximately 150,000 clones, 75% to 80% found once. What was sequenced was PBMCs. The receptors come from a woman aged 55-69 years in good health and CMV-seronegative. The CDR3 runs from the conserved cysteine through the conserved F or W. D genes are given only for firm matches. Not all rows give a size; the values are once, few, many and, for expanded clones, a class.

d_call clone_size j_call v_call cdr3_nt cdr3_aa
TRBD1 . TRBJ1-5 TRBV9 TGTGCCAGCAGCGGGGGGGACAGGATCAATCAGCCCCAGCATTTT CASSGGDRINQPQHF
. . TRBJ1-2 TRBV18 TGTGCCAGCTCACTGCTGGACAATAACTATGGCTACACCTTC CASSLLDNNYGYTF
TRBD1 once TRBJ1-6 TRBV5-1 TGCGCCAGCAGCTCTGGGGACAGCCGTAATTCACCCCTCCACTTT CASSSGDSRNSPLHF
TRBD2 . TRBJ2-7 TRBV11-2 TGTGCCAGCAGCTTAGGAAACCTAGCGGGAGGGCCTTTTCTTTACGAGCAGTACTTC CASSLGNLAGGPFLYEQYF
. . TRBJ2-3 TRBV7-2 TGTGCCAGCAGCTTAGGGGGGCCGGAAGATACGCAGTATTTT CASSLGGPEDTQYF
. . TRBJ2-1 TRBV27 TGTGCCAGCAGACTCGCACTATCCCCGAACAATGAGCAGTTCTTC CASRLALSPNNEQFF
. . TRBJ1-1 TRBV4-1 TGCGCCAGCAGCCAAATACCTCTTTTGAGAGGACACAACAATGAAGCTTTCTTT CASSQIPLLRGHNNEAFF
TRBD1 . TRBJ1-1 TRBV29-1 TGCAGCTACAGGGGATCCATGAACACTGAAGCTTTCTTT CSYRGSMNTEAFF
TRBD2 once TRBJ2-7 TRBV7-2 TGTGCCAGCAGCTTGCGGGGGGGCTTAGAGCAGTACTTC CASSLRGGLEQYF
TRBD1 . TRBJ1-5 TRBV5-1 TGCGCCAGCAGCGGTCCGGGACAGGGGGCACCTTATAGCAATCAGCCCCAGCATTTT CASSGPGQGAPYSNQPQHF
. . TRBJ1-5 TRBV6-1 TGTGCCAGCCTTTTCAGGTTGGGCAATCAGCCCCAGCATTTT CASLFRLGNQPQHF
TRBD1 . TRBJ1-4 TRBV7-2 TGTGCCAGCAGCCTTACAGGGGGCACGAATGAAAAACTGTTTTTT CASSLTGGTNEKLFF
. . TRBJ1-2 TRBV6-1 TGTGCCAGCAGTGAAGGGGGAGGGTATGGCTACACCTTC CASSEGGGYGYTF
. few TRBJ2-3 TRBV6-4 TGTGCCAGCAGTGGAGGGAGTCAGGACACAGATACGCAGTATTTT CASSGGSQDTDTQYF
TRBD1 . TRBJ2-7 TRBV5-1 TGCGCCAGCAGCCCGGGACAGAGCTACGAGCAGTACTTC CASSPGQSYEQYF
TRBD1 . TRBJ2-2 TRBV5-1 TGCGCCAGCAGCTTTGCCGGGACAGGGGGCTCGTCCGGGGAGCTGTTTTTT CASSFAGTGGSSGELFF
. . TRBJ2-1 TRBV5-6 TGTGCCAGCAGCTTGAGAGGGATCCTCAATGAGCAGTTCTTC CASSLRGILNEQFF
TRBD1 few TRBJ2-7 TRBV6-6 TGTGCCAGCAGCGAACCGGGACAGATCTCCTACGAGCAGTACTTC CASSEPGQISYEQYF
TRBD2 once TRBJ2-1 TRBV7-7 TGTGCCAGCAGCGTTGGGACTAGCGGGAGGGCCAATGAGCAGTTCTTC CASSVGTSGRANEQFF
. . TRBJ2-3 TRBV18 TGTGCCAGCTCACCACTGGCCGGGGGCACAGATACGCAGTATTTT CASSPLAGGTDTQYF
TRBD2 . TRBJ2-1 TRBV7-6 TGTGCCAGCAGCTTGGGACTAGACAATGAGCAGTTCTTC CASSLGLDNEQFF
TRBD1 . TRBJ2-3 TRBV5-1 TGCGCCAGCAGCTCACGACAGGGGGCGAATGGGGATACGCAGTATTTT CASSSRQGANGDTQYF
TRBD1 . TRBJ1-1 TRBV28 TGTGCCAGCAGTTTAGGGGACAGGGTAACTGAAGCTTTCTTT CASSLGDRVTEAFF
TRBD2 . TRBJ2-4 TRBV28 TGTGCCAGCAGTTCATGGCAGGGACTAGCGGGAGGGGTGGACATTCAGTACTTC CASSSWQGLAGGVDIQYF
TRBD1 . TRBJ1-4 TRBV27 TGTGCCAGCAGTTTACTGCCTGGGACAGGGGGGTCTAATGAAAAACTGTTTTTT CASSLLPGTGGSNEKLFF
TRBD1 . TRBJ2-5 TRBV19 TGTGCCAGTAGAAACAGGGACAGGGGGCTGGAGACCCAGTACTTC CASRNRDRGLETQYF
. . TRBJ1-4 TRBV5-1 TGCGCCAGCAGCTTTTCCAGGTCCGACGAAAAACTGTTTTTT CASSFSRSDEKLFF
. . TRBJ2-1 TRBV2 TGTGCCAGCAGCAAAGTACCAGAGGGTGAGCAGTTCTTC CASSKVPEGEQFF